The present T cell receptor (beta chain) was sequenced within a study of blood T cell repertoires in COVID-19. The protocol was immunoSEQ multiplex PCR, while the TCRdb copy is restricted to in-frame clones and leaves out a portion. The table lists 200,000 or so clones, about 87% of them singletons. Germline CDR1 and CDR2: LGHNA and YNFKEQ. Trimming left V 1 base short and J 4 bases short, with 14 bases between. This CDR3 spans 16 amino acids. The sample was PBMCs or T cells enriched from blood (not recorded which). The source is a woman aged 25 to 39 who had recovered from COVID-19. The chain links TRBV4-2 to TRBJ1-3; no clear D. This CDR3 is CASSQGRTQAGNTIYF. The CDR3 DNA is TGTGCCAGCAGCCAAGGACGGACTCAGGCCGGAAACACCATATATTTT.